The 14 T cell receptor beta chains listed next were all sequenced from one sample in a study of T cell responses to AZD1222 COVID-19 vaccine. Sequenced by immunoSEQ multiplex PCR; TCRdb stores in-frame clones only, minus some. Here the sample spans roughly 99,000 clones, around nine tenths being singletons. Sequencing used peripheral blood, obtained 28 days after the second AZD1222 dose. The receptor source for this set is an adult who received the AZD1222 COVID-19 vaccine.

This clone has only one observation. This chain links TRBV10-3 with TRBJ1-2; perhaps TRBD1 as D (5 bases). V was cut by 0 bases and J by 4 bases, with 12 bases left in between. The CDR3 totals 15 residues. Per the germline V gene, CDR1 is ENHRY and CDR2 is SYGVKD. The CDR3 nucleotides read TGTGCCATCAGTGAGTCCGTAGGGGCGACCTATGGCTACACCTTC. It encodes CAISESVGATYGYTF.

The J gene is TRBJ2-1, the V gene TRBV19; possible D gene TRBD1, 5 bases. The CDR3 contains 15 residues. The V end was cut by 3 bases, the J end by 7 bases, with 16 bases between. Germline V gives CDR1 LNHDA, CDR2 SQIVND (reference sequence). The CDR3 nucleotides are TGTGCCAGTAGTATCCAGGGATTGAATAGGAATGAGCAGTTCTTC. This gives the protein CASSIQGLNRNEQFF.

V usage is TRBV11-2 and J usage is TRBJ2-2; D perhaps matches TRBD1 (6 bases). The CDR3 is made up of 16 amino acids. Trimming shortened V by 4 bases and J by 4 bases, and 16 bases separated the two germline ends. CDR1 SGHAT and CDR2 FQNNGV come from the germline V gene. The CDR3 nucleotides read TGTGCCAGCAGCTACCCCTTTGGGGGCTCCACCGGGGAGCTGTTTTTT. It yields the protein CASSYPFGGSTGELFF.

V usage is TRBV18 and J usage is TRBJ1-2; TRBD1 agrees at 7 bases. V gave up 1 base and J gave up 7 bases; unmatched junction bases: 9. Germline lookup yields CDR1 KGHSH and CDR2 LQKENI. CDR3 size: 15 residues. This chain's CDR3 is CASSPLAGGNSGYTF. The CDR3 DNA is TGTGCCAGCTCACCACTTGCAGGGGGGAATTCTGGCTACACCTTC.

CDR3 sequence: CASSRPEASYEQYF. The CDR3 region has the DNA TGTGCCAGTAGCAGACCGGAGGCCTCCTACGAGCAGTACTTC. The chain carries TRBV19 and TRBJ2-7; the D gene is possibly TRBD2 (5 bases). Trimming removed 6 bases at V and 0 bases at J, with 12 bases between. Germline-derived CDR1 and CDR2 are LNHDA and SQIVND (reference sequence). CDR3 length: 14 amino acids.

V is TRBV7-2 and J is TRBJ1-1, with D uncertain. Trimming removed 3 bases at V and 1 base at J, with 9 bases between. This CDR3 comprises 14 residues. Germline V gene sequence: CDR1 SGHTA, CDR2 FQGNSA. The CDR3 DNA follows: TGTGCCAGCAGCTTGGGCTCGGGGAACACTGAAGCTTTCTTT. Translation: CASSLGSGNTEAFF.

Concerning this clone: Other DNA sequences in this specimen translate into the identical CDR3. The CDR3 DNA follows: TGTGCCAGCAGTTATGGGGACTCCTACGAGCAGTACTTC. Encoded protein: CASSYGDSYEQYF. The J gene is TRBJ2-7, the V gene TRBV6-5; D remains unclear. Germline V gives CDR1 MNHEY, CDR2 SVGAGI. The CDR3 is made up of 13 amino acids. V was shortened by 3 bases and J by 0 bases, with 6 bases between the two germline ends.

The V and J genes are TRBV18 and TRBJ1-1, with 9 bases matching TRBD1. The V and J ends lost 8 bases and 1 base, in that order; junction bases with no gene match: 11. This CDR3 is 16 amino acids long. From germline, CDR1 is KGHSH and CDR2 LQKENI. This CDR3 reads CASASTEGQGNTEAFF. The CDR3 DNA follows: TGTGCCAGCGCATCGACAGAGGGACAGGGGAACACTGAAGCTTTCTTT.

V and J are TRBV9 and TRBJ1-1, with D possibly matching TRBD1 (6 bases). Germline assignment: CDR1 SGDLS and CDR2 YYNGEE. V lost 0 bases and J 0 bases, leaving 9 bases between the germline ends. The CDR3 has 15 residues. The DNA of the CDR3 is TGTGCCAGCAGCGTAGCGGACAGAATGAACACTGAAGCTTTCTTT. It yields the protein CASSVADRMNTEAFF.

The chain has TRBV10-2 and TRBJ2-5; maybe TRBD2 (6 bases). The CDR3 contains 15 residues. The germline V and J ends were trimmed by 7 bases and 2 bases, with 17 bases remaining between them. CDR1 is WSHSY and CDR2 is SAAADI in the germline V gene. CDR3 nucleotide sequence: TGCGCCAGCACCCGGAGGGCTAGCGTACAAGAGACCCAGTACTTC. Protein: CASTRRASVQETQYF.

J is TRBJ2-3 and V is TRBV19; the D gene is possibly TRBD1 (6 bases). CDR1 and CDR2 from the germline V gene are LNHDA and SQIVND (reference sequence). Deletions cut 3 bases from V and 6 bases from J, with 13 bases between. The CDR3 spans 14 residues. The CDR3 spells CASSIGTTIDTQYF. DNA for the CDR3: TGTGCCAGTAGTATTGGGACAACAATCGATACGCAGTATTTT.

The V call is TRBV12-2, the J call TRBJ1-4. TRBV12-2 is a pseudogene segment. This CDR3 is 16 amino acids long. The CDR3 DNA sequence: TGTGCAAGTCGCTTAGGGCAATGGGGGACTAATGAAAAACTGTTTTTT. Translating gives CASRLGQWGTNEKLFF.

The chain has TRBV4-1 and TRBJ2-7; D is undetermined. The CDR3 totals 13 residues. The V end lost 1 base, the J end lost 2 bases, and 6 bases lay between the germline ends. Per germline, CDR1 MGHRA and CDR2 YSYEKL. CDR3 coding DNA: TGCGCCAGCAGCCAAGGTAGGGCCTACGAGCAGTACTTC. It encodes CASSQGRAYEQYF.

The chain employs TRBV7-3 and TRBJ2-3; D is unresolved. V lost 6 bases, J lost 0 bases, and 4 bases lay in between. The CDR3 totals 12 residues. The germline V gene encodes CDR1 SGHTA and CDR2 FQGTGA. CDR3 sequence: CASSFSTDTQYF. CDR3 DNA: TGTGCCAGCAGTTTTAGCACAGATACGCAGTATTTT.